Each of the 19 T cell receptor beta chains below was sequenced from the same sample in a study of radiotherapy plus CTLA-4 blockade in lung cancer. Only in-frame clones appear in the TCRdb table, and some are missing; sequencing was by immunoSEQ multiplex PCR. The sample consists of about 50,000 clones, around four fifths of them appearing once. Source: peripheral blood, taken from a patient treated with radiotherapy plus ipilimumab. The receptors come from a human donor with non-small cell lung cancer whose response to radiotherapy plus ipilimumab could not be evaluated.

This clone was seen just once. The chain employs TRBV9 and TRBJ2-1; D might be TRBD2 (6 bases). Trimming pared 0 bases from V and 10 bases from J, leaving 23 bases between. The germline V gene has CDR1 SGDLS and CDR2 YYNGEE. The CDR3 sequence is 17 residues long. The CDR3 nucleotides read TGTGCCAGCAGCGTAGGAGAGTCGAGGGAGGTGGCAAGGGAGCAGTTCTTC. Protein sequence: CASSVGESREVAREQFF.

This chain connects TRBV27 to TRBJ2-7; TRBD1 agrees at 9 bases. Trimming took 3 bases from V and 5 from J; bases not matched to a gene: 5. Per the germline V gene, CDR1 is MNHEY and CDR2 is SMNVEV (reference sequence). The CDR3 contains 14 residues. The CDR3 protein is CASSFVQGADEQYF. CDR3 nucleotide sequence: TGTGCCAGCAGTTTCGTACAGGGGGCCGACGAGCAGTACTTC.

The chain employs TRBV28 and TRBJ2-1, with 8 bases aligning to TRBD2. The germline CDR1 and CDR2 sequences are MDHEN and SYDVKM. The CDR3 consists of 16 residues. The J segment lost 8 bases and the V segment lost 5 bases, leaving 14 bases of the junction unmatched. CDR3 bases: TGTGCCAGCAGTCGAATCGGGACTAGTGTTAGCGATGAGCAGTTCTTC. It encodes CASSRIGTSVSDEQFF.

This chain links TRBV9 with TRBJ2-3, with 12 bases lining up with TRBD2. Per germline, CDR1 SGDLS and CDR2 YYNGEE. The CDR3 runs 16 residues. V was clipped by 2 bases and J by 4 bases; unmatched bases: 5. The CDR3 DNA is TGTGCCAGCAGCGTCGCACTAGCGGGAGGTCCAGATACGCAGTATTTT. Its translation: CASSVALAGGPDTQYF.

J is TRBJ2-3 and V is TRBV6-5, with D perhaps matching TRBD1 (6 bases). With 2 bases removed from V and 2 bases from J, the gap between germline ends came to 11 bases. CDR3 length equals 15 residues. CDR1 MNHEY and CDR2 SVGAGI come from the germline V gene. CDR3 coding DNA: TGTGCCAGCAGTTACCTGACAGGAGACACAGATACGCAGTATTTT. Amino acid sequence: CASSYLTGDTDTQYF.

The genes are TRBV27 and TRBJ2-7, with 10 bases lining up with TRBD1. CDR1 and CDR2 (germline): MNHEY, SMNVEV (reference sequence). The CDR3 sequence is 12 residues long. J gave up 6 bases and V 11 bases, and 7 bases lay outside the gene matches. CDR3 protein: CAAGTGVGEQYF. The CDR3 region has the DNA TGTGCCGCTGGGACAGGGGTAGGCGAGCAGTACTTC.

The rearrangement links TRBV20-1 to TRBJ1-2; D is perhaps TRBD1 (6 bases). The CDR3 sequence is 11 residues long. Germline V gene sequence: CDR1 DFQATT, CDR2 SNEGSKA (reference sequence). V gave up 7 bases and J gave up 7 bases, with 13 bases separating them. CDR3 in DNA: TGCAGTGGAGGGGGGGATGGTGGCTACACCTTC. Its translation: CSGGGDGGYTF.

The gene calls are TRBV6-5 and TRBJ1-5; D is ambiguous. V lost 9 bases, J lost 1 base, and 10 bases lay in between. Looked up from germline, CDR1 is MNHEY and CDR2 is SVGAGI. CDR3 size: 13 residues. In DNA form, the CDR3 reads TGTGCCAGTACTCACGGGAGCAATCAGCCCCAGCATTTT. Translating gives CASTHGSNQPQHF.

The chain employs TRBV5-1 and TRBJ1-1, with D unclear. Germline CDR1 SGHRS, CDR2 YFSETQ. Trimming pared 0 bases from V and 5 bases from J, leaving 11 bases between. The CDR3 extends over 14 amino acids. Written as DNA, the CDR3 is TGCGCCAGCAGCTTGGGGGAGGGCCGTACTGAAGCTTTCTTT. This translates into CASSLGEGRTEAFF.

The CDR3 nucleotides read TGCAGCGTTGTAGGGACAGGGTTTTCTCAGCCCCAGCATTTT. Protein product: CSVVGTGFSQPQHF. The chain carries TRBV29-1 and TRBJ1-5; 9 bases line up with TRBD1. The V and J ends lost 4 bases and 6 bases, in that order; junction bases with no gene match: 7. The CDR3 has 14 residues. Germline values: CDR1 SQVTM, CDR2 ANQGSEA.

The chain carries TRBV7-2 and TRBJ2-1, with TRBD2 matching 12 bases. From germline, CDR1 is SGHTA and CDR2 FQGNSA. J was trimmed by 0 bases and V by 1 base; bases with no gene match: 4. The CDR3 totals 18 residues. The CDR3 sequence: CASSLVGLAGTSYNEQFF. The DNA for the CDR3 is TGTGCCAGCAGCTTAGTGGGACTAGCGGGTACCTCCTACAATGAGCAGTTCTTC.

The chain links TRBV9 to TRBJ2-7, with a possible D match to TRBD1 (6 bases). Trimming shortened V by 0 bases and J by 3 bases, and 7 bases separated the two germline ends. This CDR3 comprises 13 residues. CDR1 and CDR2 (germline): SGDLS, YYNGEE. The CDR3 DNA reads as TGTGCCAGCAGCGTAGGACAGGACTACGAGCAGTACTTC. Translation: CASSVGQDYEQYF.

The chain carries TRBV6-5 and TRBJ1-1; D is uncertain. The CDR3 extends over 14 amino acids. Per germline, CDR1 MNHEY and CDR2 SVGAGI. Between the trimmed V and J ends, which lost 2 bases and 5 bases, there was a span of 12 bases. CDR3 sequence (DNA): TGTGCCAGCAGTTACAGTCCGGGAATGACTGAAGCTTTCTTT. Its protein is CASSYSPGMTEAFF.

The chain carries TRBV6-5 and TRBJ2-7, with D possibly TRBD1 on 6 matching bases. Trimming pared 4 bases from V and 4 bases from J, leaving 20 bases between. From germline, CDR1 is MNHEY and CDR2 SVGAGI. The CDR3 is 16 residues long. CDR3: CASSSPVQTGRYEQYF. Written as DNA, the CDR3 is TGTGCCAGCAGTTCCCCGGTCCAGACAGGCCGGTACGAGCAGTACTTC.

This clone was seen once. This chain connects TRBV18 to TRBJ2-3; TRBD2 agrees at 13 bases. Looked up from germline, CDR1 is KGHSH and CDR2 is LQKENI. V shed 5 bases and J 2 bases; nucleotides not matched to a gene: 1. The CDR3 runs to 15 residues. For the CDR3, the DNA is TGTGCCAGCTCAGGGACTAGCGGGGTCACAGATACGCAGTATTTT. Encoded protein: CASSGTSGVTDTQYF.

The V and J genes are TRBV6-5 and TRBJ2-1; tentatively, D is TRBD2 (6 bases). From germline, CDR1 is MNHEY and CDR2 SVGAGI. V was clipped by 4 bases and J by 8 bases, with 15 bases between them. This CDR3 comprises 14 residues. CDR3 in amino acids: CASSFGGLPYEQFF. The CDR3 bases are TGTGCCAGCAGTTTTGGGGGACTCCCCTATGAGCAGTTCTTC.

The V and J genes are TRBV7-3 and TRBJ2-1, with 9 bases identical to TRBD1. The CDR3 totals 15 residues. V was pared by 5 bases and J by 2 bases, with 4 bases of the junction left unmatched. Germline values: CDR1 SGHTA, CDR2 FQGTGA. The CDR3 DNA follows: TGTGCCAGCAGCCCCGGGACAGGGCCCTACAATGAGCAGTTCTTC. Translation gives CASSPGTGPYNEQFF. Using reference TRBV7-3 and TRBJ2-1 for the parts outside the CDR3, the full variable domain is GAGVSQTPSNKVTEKGKYVELRCDPISGHTALYWYRQSLGQGPEFLIYFQGTGAADDSGLPNDRFFAVRPEGSVSTLKIQRTERGDSAVYLCASSPGTGPYNEQFFGPGTRLTVL.

The J gene is TRBJ2-7, the V gene TRBV28; 12 bases are a match to TRBD1. This CDR3 has 14 amino acids. V lost 6 bases and J lost 5; bases outside the gene matches: 5. Germline V gives CDR1 MDHEN, CDR2 SYDVKM. CDR3 nucleotides: TGTGCCAGCAGCCCCGGGACAGGGGGCAACGAGCAGTACTTC. Translation: CASSPGTGGNEQYF.

V gene TRBV19 combines with J gene TRBJ2-1, with 12 bases that match TRBD2. J lost 3 bases, V lost 1 base, and 10 bases had no gene match. This CDR3 spans 19 amino acids. The germline gives CDR1 LNHDA, CDR2 SQIVND (reference sequence). The CDR3 sequence: CASSIVVARTSGIYNEQFF. The CDR3 nucleotides read TGTGCCAGTAGTATAGTGGTTGCCAGGACTAGCGGGATCTACAATGAGCAGTTCTTC.